This is a list of T cell receptor beta chains from one sample in a study of T cell responses to AZD1222 COVID-19 vaccine. Method: immunoSEQ multiplex PCR; TCRdb's copy keeps in-frame clones and lacks some. The table includes about 140,000 clones, 80% to 95% detected once. The sample was peripheral blood, taken 28 days after the second AZD1222 dose. These receptor sequences come from an adult who received the AZD1222 COVID-19 vaccine. CDR3s include the opening cysteine and the closing phenylalanine or tryptophan. A D gene is named only where the DNA matches it firmly. Expanded clones are given a class, and other clones once, few, many or no size at all.

clone_size	d_call	v_call	j_call	cdr3_nt	cdr3_aa
NA	TRBD1	TRBV4-3	TRBJ1-6	TGCGCCAGCAGCCAGGGACAGGGGGAGGGTAGGGTTTCACCCCTCCACTTT	CASSQGQGEGRVSPLHF
NA	NA	TRBV4-1	TRBJ1-3	TGCGCCAGCAGCCAAGATCCCGCTCGGGTACTCTCTGGAAACACCATATATTTT	CASSQDPARVLSGNTIYF
NA	TRBD1	TRBV6-2/TRBV6-3	TRBJ1-2	TGTGCCAGCAGTTCGACAGGGTACTATGGCTACACCTTC	CASSSTGYYGYTF
NA	NA	TRBV5-1	TRBJ1-4	TGCGCCAGCAGGGAAGATTACGAAAAACTGTTTTTT	CASREDYEKLFF
NA	TRBD1	TRBV11-2	TRBJ2-1	TGTGCCAGCAGAGCTACAGGGGCTCGGTCGAATGAGCAGTTCTTC	CASRATGARSNEQFF
NA	TRBD1	TRBV19	TRBJ1-5	TGTGCCAGCACGGGACAGTCCAGCAATCAGCCCCAGCATTTT	CASTGQSSNQPQHF
NA	TRBD1	TRBV19	TRBJ1-1	TGTGCCAGTAGTCTACGGGACAGCTTTGAAGCTTTCTTT	CASSLRDSFEAFF
NA	NA	TRBV6-5	TRBJ1-6	TGTGCCAGCAGTTACAACGGCATGCGTAATTCACCCCTCCACTTT	CASSYNGMRNSPLHF
NA	NA	TRBV4-1	TRBJ1-2	TGCGCCAGCAGCCAAGATCTAGAGAGAACTAACTATGGCTACACCTTC	CASSQDLERTNYGYTF
once	TRBD1	TRBV27	TRBJ2-1	TGTGCCAGCACCCACGGACAGGGACGAAATGAGCAGTTCTTC	CASTHGQGRNEQFF
NA	NA	TRBV4-3	TRBJ2-6	TGCGCCAGCAGCCAAGATCCGGGGGCCAGCTCTGGGGCCAACGTCCTGACTTTC	CASSQDPGASSGANVLTF
NA	NA	TRBV30	TRBJ2-3	TGTGCCGGAGCTGCGGGCCCAGATACGCAGTATTTT	CAGAAGPDTQYF
NA	NA	TRBV7-3	TRBJ2-3	TGTGCCAGCAGCCTCACCTATCGTGGTACGCAGTATTTT	CASSLTYRGTQYF
NA	TRBD1	TRBV7-8	TRBJ2-7	TGTGCCAGCAGCCCAACAGGGGTTCGGGAGCAGTACTTC	CASSPTGVREQYF
NA	TRBD1	TRBV4-2	TRBJ2-6	TGTGCCAGCAGCCAAGAAGGGACAGGGGGCTCTGGGGCCAACGTCCTGACTTTC	CASSQEGTGGSGANVLTF
NA	TRBD1	TRBV29-1	TRBJ2-5	TGCAGCGTTGAAGGGCTACAGGGGGAGACCCAGTACTTC	CSVEGLQGETQYF
NA	NA	TRBV5-5	TRBJ1-5	TGTGCCAGCAGCTTGAGGGGAGGCAGTCAGCCCCAGCATTTT	CASSLRGGSQPQHF
few	NA	TRBV6-1	TRBJ1-2	TGTGCCAGCAGTGAACAGATCTATGGCTACACCTTC	CASSEQIYGYTF
once	NA	TRBV30	TRBJ1-5	TGTGCCTGGAGCCCAAGGGCTGGGCCCCAGCATTTT	CAWSPRAGPQHF
NA	TRBD2	TRBV5-6	TRBJ2-7	TGTGCCAGCAGCTCCCCCCCGACTAGCGGGAGCTCCTACGAGCAGTACTTC	CASSSPPTSGSSYEQYF
NA	NA	TRBV9	TRBJ2-3	TGTGCCAGCAGCACCCACCCGAACGGGGCTGCCACAGATACGCAGTATTTT	CASSTHPNGAATDTQYF
NA	NA	TRBV28	TRBJ1-2	TGTGCCAGCACAAGAAGGAATAGTCCCTATGGCTACACCTTC	CASTRRNSPYGYTF
NA	TRBD1	TRBV3-1/TRBV3-2	TRBJ1-2	TGTGCCAGCAGCCCGGGACAGGGCGCTAACTATGGCTACACCTTC	CASSPGQGANYGYTF
NA	NA	TRBV7-2	TRBJ2-5	TGTGCCAGCAGCTTAGGAGGGGATTGGGAGACCCAGTACTTC	CASSLGGDWETQYF
once	NA	TRBV7-8	TRBJ1-6	TGTGCCAGCAGCTTAGTATGGCGTCAGGGACTGGTTTCACCCCTCCACTTT	CASSLVWRQGLVSPLHF